These T cell receptor beta chains were read from a single sample in a study of blood T cell repertoires in COVID-19. Method: immunoSEQ multiplex PCR; TCRdb's copy keeps in-frame clones and lacks some. The data show a few hundred thousand clones, around 80% seen once. The source material was peripheral blood. The receptors come from an older woman with acute or convalescent COVID-19. Both conserved end residues are part of each CDR3. The D gene is left open where the match is weak. The listing skips clone size in some rows; elsewhere it reads once, few, many or a size class.

CDR3nt | CDR3aa | j_gene | v_gene | d_gene | abundance
TGTGCCACCAGTGCATCTGCGGGTATCCAAGAGACCCAGTACTTC | CATSASAGIQETQYF | TRBJ2-5 | TRBV24-1 | . | .
TGTGCCAGCAAGGAGGGCACTAGAACAGATACGCAGTATTTT | CASKEGTRTDTQYF | TRBJ2-3 | TRBV6-5 | . | .
TGCGCCAGCAACAGAATACAGGGCGAAGTCCTCCAGCCCCAGCATTTT | CASNRIQGEVLQPQHF | TRBJ1-5 | TRBV4-1 | . | .
TGCGCCAGCAGCCCGCGGACAGGGTCCACCGGGGAGCTGTTTTTT | CASSPRTGSTGELFF | TRBJ2-2 | TRBV5-1 | TRBD1 | few
TGTGCCACCAGTGGTACCCGAGCGAGTAGCACAGATACGCAGTATTTT | CATSGTRASSTDTQYF | TRBJ2-3 | TRBV24-1 | . | .
TGTGCCAGCAGCCCCAAGGCGGGGGGACACACTGAAGCTTTCTTT | CASSPKAGGHTEAFF | TRBJ1-1 | TRBV3-1/TRBV3-2 | . | .
TGTGCCAGCTCACCACTTCTAGCGGGCGGCGCCGGGGAGCTGTTTTTT | CASSPLLAGGAGELFF | TRBJ2-2 | TRBV18 | TRBD2 | .
TGTGCCAGCAGCCGAGATCCGTTCGGGGAGCAGTACTTC | CASSRDPFGEQYF | TRBJ2-7 | TRBV14 | . | once
TGCGCCAGCAGCTCGGGGGAAACGGGAGGACAGACCCAGTACTTC | CASSSGETGGQTQYF | TRBJ2-5 | TRBV5-1 | TRBD2 | .
TGTGCCAGCAGCTTACAGGGTGTCTACACCTTC | CASSLQGVYTF | TRBJ1-2 | TRBV7-2 | . | .
TGTGCCAGCAGCGGAGGAGCGGGGGGGGCTCAAGAGACCCAGTACTTC | CASSGGAGGAQETQYF | TRBJ2-5 | TRBV9 | TRBD2 | .
TGTGCTAGTGGTTTGGACACAGGGGTGTATGGCTACACCTTC | CASGLDTGVYGYTF | TRBJ1-2 | TRBV12-5 | TRBD1 | few
TGCGCCAGCAGCTTGGGCACGGTGTCCTACAATGAGCAGTTCTTC | CASSLGTVSYNEQFF | TRBJ2-1 | TRBV5-1 | . | many
TGTGCCAGCAGCGACCAACTAGCGGGGACAGATACGCAGTATTTT | CASSDQLAGTDTQYF | TRBJ2-3 | TRBV9 | TRBD2 | .
TGTGCCAGCAGCTTAGATTCGGGGAACGAGCAGTACTTC | CASSLDSGNEQYF | TRBJ2-7 | TRBV11-2 | . | .
TGTGCCACCAGTACCGCGTGGGGGGGGCGCGAAAAACTGTTTTTT | CATSTAWGGREKLFF | TRBJ1-4 | TRBV24-1 | . | .
TGTGCCAGCAGCCACGCAGAGGGGGCGAATAGCAATCAGCCCCAGCATTTT | CASSHAEGANSNQPQHF | TRBJ1-5 | TRBV7-8 | TRBD1 | once
TGTGCCAGTGCATCAGGGAGGGGATACAATGAGCAGTTCTTC | CASASGRGYNEQFF | TRBJ2-1 | TRBV19 | TRBD2 | .
TGTGCCAGCCTACCTTACAGAAACACTGAAGCTTTCTTT | CASLPYRNTEAFF | TRBJ1-1 | TRBV12-3/TRBV12-4 | . | once
TGCAGCGTGAGTGGGGGGGGAAGGAACACTGAAGCTTTCTTT | CSVSGGGRNTEAFF | TRBJ1-1 | TRBV29-1 | . | .
TGTGCCAGCAGCCCCTCGACAGGACATAATTCACCCCTCCACTTT | CASSPSTGHNSPLHF | TRBJ1-6 | TRBV3-1/TRBV3-2 | . | .
TGCGCCAGCAGCTCTGACGGACAGTCAACTAATGAAAAACTGTTTTTT | CASSSDGQSTNEKLFF | TRBJ1-4 | TRBV5-1 | . | .
TGTGCCTGGAGCCTACTAAGAGGGCAGTTCTTC | CAWSLLRGQFF | TRBJ2-1 | TRBV30 | . | .
TGTGCCAGCAGCCCCGACAGGGGATGGAACATTCAGTACTTC | CASSPDRGWNIQYF | TRBJ2-4 | TRBV7-2 | TRBD1 | .
TGTGCCAGCAGTGAGGGTTCCGGGACAGGTACGATTGGCTACACCTTC | CASSEGSGTGTIGYTF | TRBJ1-2 | TRBV28 | TRBD1 | .
TGTGCCAGCAGCCAAGGAACCGGGACTACTAGCACAGATACGCAGTATTTT | CASSQGTGTTSTDTQYF | TRBJ2-3 | TRBV4-2 | TRBD2 | .
TGTGCCAGCAGTATGACAGGTCGTGACACTGAAGCTTTCTTT | CASSMTGRDTEAFF | TRBJ1-1 | TRBV6-5 | . | .
TGTGCCACCAGCAGAGTGGGGACAGCAAAGCAAGAGACCCAGTACTTC | CATSRVGTAKQETQYF | TRBJ2-5 | TRBV15 | TRBD1 | few
TGCGCCAGCAGCTTACAGGGGGGGAACACTGAAGCTTTCTTT | CASSLQGGNTEAFF | TRBJ1-1 | TRBV5-1 | TRBD1 | .
TGTGCCGGCCGGGGAGATTTGGGCGAGCAGTACTTC | CAGRGDLGEQYF | TRBJ2-7 | TRBV18 | . | .
TGTGCCAGCTCACCACCCGGGACTAGCGGGGATACGCAGTATTTT | CASSPPGTSGDTQYF | TRBJ2-3 | TRBV18 | TRBD2 | .
TGTGCCAGCAGCAAACCTAGCGGGGGGTGGGATGAGCAGTTCTTC | CASSKPSGGWDEQFF | TRBJ2-1 | TRBV21-1 | . | .
TGTGCCAGCAGCTTCGGGCTACTAGCGGGGGGGCAGGAGACCCAGTACTTC | CASSFGLLAGGQETQYF | TRBJ2-5 | TRBV5-6 | TRBD2 | .
TGTGCCAGTAGTAAAGGACAGGGGTACACAGATACGCAGTATTTT | CASSKGQGYTDTQYF | TRBJ2-3 | TRBV19 | TRBD1 | .
TGTGCCAGTAGCCCACTAGGACAGGGTTGGCAGTACTTC | CASSPLGQGWQYF | TRBJ2-7 | TRBV19 | TRBD1 | few
TGTGCCTGGAGTATTGGGCAGGGGACCAAGACCCAGTACTTC | CAWSIGQGTKTQYF | TRBJ2-5 | TRBV30 | . | .
TGTGCCAGCAGCCAATTTTCGGCGGGATCTAATGAAAAACTGTTTTTT | CASSQFSAGSNEKLFF | TRBJ1-4 | TRBV3-1/TRBV3-2 | . | .
TGTGCCAGCAGTACCTCAGGACAGGGGGGTCAGCCCCAGCATTTT | CASSTSGQGGQPQHF | TRBJ1-5 | TRBV6-5 | TRBD1 | .
TGTGCCAGCAGCTTATACAGCGGGGGAGGCACAGATACGCAGTATTTT | CASSLYSGGGTDTQYF | TRBJ2-3 | TRBV11-3 | TRBD2 | .
TGTGCCACCAGACCCCGACCGGGACAGGGCAACACCGGGGAGCTGTTTTTT | CATRPRPGQGNTGELFF | TRBJ2-2 | TRBV24-1 | TRBD1 | .
TGTGCCAGCAGCGGGACAGGGAAGTGGAACGAGCAGTACTTC | CASSGTGKWNEQYF | TRBJ2-7 | TRBV5-5 | TRBD1 | .
TGTGCCAGCAGCCTCACTGGACAGGTATACGAGCAGTACTTC | CASSLTGQVYEQYF | TRBJ2-7 | TRBV7-2 | TRBD1 | .
TGCAGCGTCTTCAACCGGGACAGGGGACCCTATGGGGGCACCGGGGAGCTGTTTTTT | CSVFNRDRGPYGGTGELFF | TRBJ2-2 | TRBV29-1 | TRBD1 | .
TGTGCCAGCAGGAGCGTACTATCCGGGACTATGAACACTGAAGCTTTCTTT | CASRSVLSGTMNTEAFF | TRBJ1-1 | TRBV2 | . | .
TGTGCCAGCAGCTTTGACAGGGACTATGGCTACACCTTC | CASSFDRDYGYTF | TRBJ1-2 | TRBV7-2 | TRBD1 | .
TGCGCCAGCAGCTCGAGCGATCCTCCGGAGACCCAGTACTTC | CASSSSDPPETQYF | TRBJ2-5 | TRBV5-1 | . | .
TGTGCCAGCAGCCCGGGAATACCGATCATTAACTATGGCTACACCTTC | CASSPGIPIINYGYTF | TRBJ1-2 | TRBV5-6 | . | .
TGTGCCAGTAGTATAGATCCGGGACTAGCTCTAGGCGATGAGCAGTTCTTC | CASSIDPGLALGDEQFF | TRBJ2-1 | TRBV19 | TRBD2 | few
TGTGCCAGCAGCCCGACAGGGAGCGAGCAGTACTTC | CASSPTGSEQYF | TRBJ2-7 | TRBV7-2 | TRBD1 | .
TGTGCCAGCAGTGAAAGGAGGAGAGCAGGAGGGACAGGGGATAGGGAGACCCAGTACTTC | CASSERRRAGGTGDRETQYF | TRBJ2-5 | TRBV2 | TRBD1 | .
TGTGCCAGCAGCTTCGGACAGGGATCGGGAGAGACCCAGTACTTC | CASSFGQGSGETQYF | TRBJ2-5 | TRBV7-2 | TRBD1 | .
TGCGCCAGCAGCCAAGATCCGGACAGGGTTGTGCGACCTTTCTTT | CASSQDPDRVVRPFF | TRBJ1-1 | TRBV4-1 | TRBD1 | once